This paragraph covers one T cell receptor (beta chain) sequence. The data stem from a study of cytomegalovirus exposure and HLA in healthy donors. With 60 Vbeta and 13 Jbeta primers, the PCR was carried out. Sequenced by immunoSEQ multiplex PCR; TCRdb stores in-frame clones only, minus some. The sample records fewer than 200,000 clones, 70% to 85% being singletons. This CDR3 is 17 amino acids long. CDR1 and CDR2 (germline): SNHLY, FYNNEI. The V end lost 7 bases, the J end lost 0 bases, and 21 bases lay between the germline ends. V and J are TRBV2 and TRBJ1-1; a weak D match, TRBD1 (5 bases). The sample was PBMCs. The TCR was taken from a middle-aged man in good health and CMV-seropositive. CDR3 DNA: TGTGCCAGCATCTTCAAAAGCGGGACGGACATGAACACTGAAGCTTTCTTT. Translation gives CASIFKSGTDMNTEAFF.